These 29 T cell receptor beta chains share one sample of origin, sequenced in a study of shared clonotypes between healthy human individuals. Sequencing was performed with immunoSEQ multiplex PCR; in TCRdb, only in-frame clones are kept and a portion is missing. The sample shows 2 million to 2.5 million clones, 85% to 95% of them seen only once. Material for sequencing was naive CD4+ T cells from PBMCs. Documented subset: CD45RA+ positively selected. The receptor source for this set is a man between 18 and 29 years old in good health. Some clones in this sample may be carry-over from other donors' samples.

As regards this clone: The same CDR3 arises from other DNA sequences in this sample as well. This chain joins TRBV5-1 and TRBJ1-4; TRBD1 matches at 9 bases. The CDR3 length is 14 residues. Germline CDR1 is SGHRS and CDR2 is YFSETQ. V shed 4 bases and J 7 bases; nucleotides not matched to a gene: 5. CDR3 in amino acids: CASSPGQGFEKLFF. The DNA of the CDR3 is TGCGCCAGCAGCCCGGGACAGGGATTTGAAAAACTGTTTTTT.

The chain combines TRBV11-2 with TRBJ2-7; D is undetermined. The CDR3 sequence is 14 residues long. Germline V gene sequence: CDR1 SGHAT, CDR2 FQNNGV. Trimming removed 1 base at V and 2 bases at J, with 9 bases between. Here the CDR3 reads CASSLGTFTYEQYF. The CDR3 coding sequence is TGTGCCAGCAGCTTAGGGACGTTTACCTACGAGCAGTACTTC.

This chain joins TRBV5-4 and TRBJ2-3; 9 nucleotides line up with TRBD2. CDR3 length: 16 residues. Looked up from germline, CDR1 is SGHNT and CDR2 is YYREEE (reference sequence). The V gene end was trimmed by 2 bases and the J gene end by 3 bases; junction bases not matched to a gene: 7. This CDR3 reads CASSFRGSGRTDTQYF. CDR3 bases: TGTGCCAGCAGCTTCAGGGGTAGCGGGAGAACAGATACGCAGTATTTT.

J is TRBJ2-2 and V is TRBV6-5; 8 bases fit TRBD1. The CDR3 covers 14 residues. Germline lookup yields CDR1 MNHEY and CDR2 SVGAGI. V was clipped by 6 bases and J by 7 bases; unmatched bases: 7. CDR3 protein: CASSRTGRNGELFF. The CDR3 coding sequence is TGTGCCAGCAGCAGGACAGGGAGGAACGGGGAGCTGTTTTTT.

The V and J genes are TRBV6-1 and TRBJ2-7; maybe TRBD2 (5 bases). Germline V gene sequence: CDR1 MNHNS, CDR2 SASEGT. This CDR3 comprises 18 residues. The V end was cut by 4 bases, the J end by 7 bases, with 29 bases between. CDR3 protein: CASSGSHVGTSTPREQYF. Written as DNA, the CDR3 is TGTGCCAGCAGTGGTTCCCACGTGGGCACTAGTACCCCCCGGGAGCAGTACTTC.

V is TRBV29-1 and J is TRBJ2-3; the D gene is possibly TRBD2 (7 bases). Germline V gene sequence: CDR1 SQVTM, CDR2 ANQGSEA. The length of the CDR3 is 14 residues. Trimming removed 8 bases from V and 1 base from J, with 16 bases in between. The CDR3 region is CSLEGEGRTDTQYF. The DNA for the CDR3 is TGCAGCCTGGAGGGGGAGGGCCGCACAGATACGCAGTATTTT.

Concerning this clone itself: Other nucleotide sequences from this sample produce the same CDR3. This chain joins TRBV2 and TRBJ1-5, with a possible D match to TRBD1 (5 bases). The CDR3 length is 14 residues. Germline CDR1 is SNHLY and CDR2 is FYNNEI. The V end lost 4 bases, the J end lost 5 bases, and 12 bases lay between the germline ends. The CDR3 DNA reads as TGTGCCAGCAGTGGGGGGACGGGCGATCAGCCCCAGCATTTT. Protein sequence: CASSGGTGDQPQHF.

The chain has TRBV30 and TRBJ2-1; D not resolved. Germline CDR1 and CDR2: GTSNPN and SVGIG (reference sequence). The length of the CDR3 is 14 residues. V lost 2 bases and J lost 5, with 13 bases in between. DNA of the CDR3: TGTGCCTGGAGTCAGGCCCCCATTGACAATGAGCAGTTCTTC. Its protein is CAWSQAPIDNEQFF.

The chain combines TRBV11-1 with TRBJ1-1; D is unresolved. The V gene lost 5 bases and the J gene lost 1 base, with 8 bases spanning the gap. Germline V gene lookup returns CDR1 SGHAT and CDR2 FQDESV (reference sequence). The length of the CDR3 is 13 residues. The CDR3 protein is CASSKHGNTEAFF. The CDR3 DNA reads TGTGCCAGCAGCAAGCACGGGAACACTGAAGCTTTCTTT.

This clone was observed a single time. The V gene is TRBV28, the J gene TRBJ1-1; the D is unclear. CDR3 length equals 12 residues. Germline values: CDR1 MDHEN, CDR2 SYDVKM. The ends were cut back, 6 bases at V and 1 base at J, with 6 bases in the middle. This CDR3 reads CASRVGNTEAFF. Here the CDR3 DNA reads TGTGCCAGCAGGGTCGGGAACACTGAAGCTTTCTTT.

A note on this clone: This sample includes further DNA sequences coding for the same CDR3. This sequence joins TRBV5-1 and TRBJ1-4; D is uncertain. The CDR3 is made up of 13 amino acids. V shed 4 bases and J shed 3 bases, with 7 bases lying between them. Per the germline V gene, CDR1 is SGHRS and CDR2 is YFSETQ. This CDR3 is CASSAGPNEKLFF. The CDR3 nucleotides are TGCGCCAGCAGCGCGGGTCCTAATGAAAAACTGTTTTTT.

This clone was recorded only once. The CDR3 protein is CASRGDSEQYF. CDR3 DNA: TGTGCCAGCAGGGGGGACTCCGAGCAGTACTTC. The gene calls are TRBV11-1 and TRBJ2-7; maybe TRBD2 (6 bases). The germline CDR1 and CDR2 sequences are SGHAT and FQDESV (reference sequence). The CDR3 is made up of 11 amino acids. Trimming removed 6 bases from V and 6 bases from J, with 9 bases in between. The variable domain in full, completed from reference TRBV11-1 and TRBJ2-7, reads EAEVAQSPRYKITEKSQAVAFWCDPISGHATLYWYRQILGQGPELLVQFQDESVVDDSQLPKDRFSAERLKGVDSTLKIQPAELGDSAMYLCASRGDSEQYFGPGTRLTVT.

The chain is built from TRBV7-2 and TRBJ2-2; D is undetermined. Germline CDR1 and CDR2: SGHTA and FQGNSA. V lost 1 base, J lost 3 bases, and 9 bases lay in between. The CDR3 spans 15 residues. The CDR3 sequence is CASSLEFAYTGELFF. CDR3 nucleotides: TGTGCCAGCAGCTTAGAATTCGCGTACACCGGGGAGCTGTTTTTT.

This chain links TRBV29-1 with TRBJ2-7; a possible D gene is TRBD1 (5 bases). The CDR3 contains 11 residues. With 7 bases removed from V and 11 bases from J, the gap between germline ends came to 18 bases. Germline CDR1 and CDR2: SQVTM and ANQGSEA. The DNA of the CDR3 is TGCAGCGGCGCCGGACAAGAAGGAGAGTACTTC. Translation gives CSGAGQEGEYF.

CDR3 coding DNA: TGTGCCAGCAGTTTAAGGTCAGCGGGATACATCCACGAGCAGTACTTC. Translating it yields CASSLRSAGYIHEQYF. The chain uses TRBV27 and TRBJ2-7, with 7 bases that match TRBD2. V lost 2 bases and J lost 5; bases outside the gene matches: 12. The CDR3 contains 16 residues. CDR1 and CDR2 from the germline V gene are MNHEY and SMNVEV (reference sequence).

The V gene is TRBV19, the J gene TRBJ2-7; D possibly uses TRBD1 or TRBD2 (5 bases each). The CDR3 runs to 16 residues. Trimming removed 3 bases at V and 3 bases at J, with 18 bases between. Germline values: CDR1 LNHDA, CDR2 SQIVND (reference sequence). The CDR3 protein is CASSMGHGQGVYEQYF. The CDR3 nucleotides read TGTGCCAGTAGTATGGGTCATGGGCAGGGAGTCTACGAGCAGTACTTC.

CDR3: CASSALGGQGPKDTQYF. CDR3 DNA: TGTGCCAGCAGTGCCCTCGGCGGACAGGGTCCGAAAGATACGCAGTATTTT. The V and J genes are TRBV25-1 and TRBJ2-3, with 8 bases that match TRBD1. Germline V gene lookup returns CDR1 MGHDK and CDR2 SYGVNS. After removal of 4 bases from V and 5 bases from J, the junction contained 14 bases not matched to a gene. CDR3 length equals 17 residues.

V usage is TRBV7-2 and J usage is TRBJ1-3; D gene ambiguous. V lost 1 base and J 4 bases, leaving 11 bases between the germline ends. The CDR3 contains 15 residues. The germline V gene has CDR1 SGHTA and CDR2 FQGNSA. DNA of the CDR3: TGTGCCAGCAGCTTAGATGTGACGGGAGGAAACACCATATATTTT. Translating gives CASSLDVTGGNTIYF. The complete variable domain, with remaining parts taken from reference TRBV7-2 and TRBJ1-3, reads GAGVSQSPSNKVTEKGKDVELRCDPISGHTALYWYRQSLGQGLEFLIYFQGNSAPDKSGLPSDRFSAERTGGSVSTLTIQRTQQEDSAVYLCASSLDVTGGNTIYFGEGSWLTVV.

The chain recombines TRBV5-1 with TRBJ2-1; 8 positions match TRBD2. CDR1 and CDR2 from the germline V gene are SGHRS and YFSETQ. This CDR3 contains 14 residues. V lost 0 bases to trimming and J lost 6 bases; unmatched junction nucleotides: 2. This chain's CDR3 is CASSLAAGVNEQFF. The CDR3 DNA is TGCGCCAGCAGCTTGGCAGCGGGAGTCAATGAGCAGTTCTTC.

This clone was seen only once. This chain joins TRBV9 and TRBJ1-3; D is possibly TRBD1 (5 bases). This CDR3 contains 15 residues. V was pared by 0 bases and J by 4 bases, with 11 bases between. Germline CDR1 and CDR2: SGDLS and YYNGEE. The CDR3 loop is CASSVEVGVGNTIYF. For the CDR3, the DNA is TGTGCCAGCAGCGTAGAAGTAGGGGTCGGAAACACCATATATTTT.

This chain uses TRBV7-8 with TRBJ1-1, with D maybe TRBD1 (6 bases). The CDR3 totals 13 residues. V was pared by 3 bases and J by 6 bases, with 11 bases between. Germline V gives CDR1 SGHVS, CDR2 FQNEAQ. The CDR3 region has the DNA TGTGCCAGCAGCTTTCCGGGGGCATCTGAAGCTTTCTTT. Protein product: CASSFPGASEAFF.

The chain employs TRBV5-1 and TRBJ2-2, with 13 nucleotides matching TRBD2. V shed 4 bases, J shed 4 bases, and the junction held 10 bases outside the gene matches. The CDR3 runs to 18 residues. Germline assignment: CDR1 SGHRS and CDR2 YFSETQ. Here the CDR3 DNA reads TGCGCCAGCAGCCAAGGACTAGCGGGAGCCGACCGCACCGGGGAGCTGTTTTTT. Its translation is CASSQGLAGADRTGELFF.

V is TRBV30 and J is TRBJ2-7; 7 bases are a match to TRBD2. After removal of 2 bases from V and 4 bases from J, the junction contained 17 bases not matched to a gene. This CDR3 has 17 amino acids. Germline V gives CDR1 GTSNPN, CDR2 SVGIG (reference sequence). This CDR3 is CAWSPPPLGGRIYEQYF. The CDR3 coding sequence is TGTGCCTGGAGTCCTCCTCCCCTGGGAGGGAGAATATACGAGCAGTACTTC.

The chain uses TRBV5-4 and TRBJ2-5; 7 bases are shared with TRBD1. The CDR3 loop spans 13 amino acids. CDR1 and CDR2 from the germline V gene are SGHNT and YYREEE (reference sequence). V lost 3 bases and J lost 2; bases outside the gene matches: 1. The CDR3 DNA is TGTGCCAGCAGCTGGACAGGACAAGAGACCCAGTACTTC. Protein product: CASSWTGQETQYF. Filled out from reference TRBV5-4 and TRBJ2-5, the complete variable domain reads ETGVTQSPTHLIKTRGQQVTLRCSSQSGHNTVSWYQQALGQGPQFIFQYYREEENGRGNFPPRFSGLQFPNYSSELNVNALELDDSALYLCASSWTGQETQYFGPGTRLLVL.

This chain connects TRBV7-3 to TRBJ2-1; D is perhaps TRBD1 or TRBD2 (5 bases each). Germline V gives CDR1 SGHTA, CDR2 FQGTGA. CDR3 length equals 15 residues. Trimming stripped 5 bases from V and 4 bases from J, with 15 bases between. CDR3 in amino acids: CASSRQPGPYNEQFF. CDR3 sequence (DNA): TGTGCCAGCAGCCGCCAACCGGGACCATACAATGAGCAGTTCTTC.

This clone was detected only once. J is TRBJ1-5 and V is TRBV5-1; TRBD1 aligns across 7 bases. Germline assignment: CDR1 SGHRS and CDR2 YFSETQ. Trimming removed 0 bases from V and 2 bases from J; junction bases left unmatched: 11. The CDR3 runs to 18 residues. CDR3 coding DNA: TGCGCCAGCAGCTTGGCCCCAGGGGGATCGGGTGGCAATCAGCCCCAGCATTTT. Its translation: CASSLAPGGSGGNQPQHF.

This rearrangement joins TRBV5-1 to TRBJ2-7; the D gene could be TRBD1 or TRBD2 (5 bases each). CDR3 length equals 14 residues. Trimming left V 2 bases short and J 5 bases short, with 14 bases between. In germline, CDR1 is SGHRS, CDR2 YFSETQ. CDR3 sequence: CASSFGTSGDEQYF. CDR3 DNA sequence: TGCGCCAGCAGCTTTGGGACGTCTGGGGACGAGCAGTACTTC.

CDR3 nucleotides: TGTGCCAGCAGCTACCAGACAGGGGCGGGAGAGACCCAGTACTTC. Translation gives CASSYQTGAGETQYF. This rearrangement joins TRBV7-2 to TRBJ2-5, with TRBD1 identical over 8 bases. Unmatched junction bases numbered 8, after V lost 4 bases and J lost 4 bases. Germline V gene lookup returns CDR1 SGHTA and CDR2 FQGNSA. The length of the CDR3 is 15 residues.

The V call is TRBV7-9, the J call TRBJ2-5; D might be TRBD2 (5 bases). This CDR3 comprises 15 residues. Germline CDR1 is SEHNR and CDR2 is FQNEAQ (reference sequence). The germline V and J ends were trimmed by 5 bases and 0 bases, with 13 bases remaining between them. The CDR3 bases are TGTGCCAGCAGCGCCGGGGAGCGGAACCAAGAGACCCAGTACTTC. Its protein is CASSAGERNQETQYF.